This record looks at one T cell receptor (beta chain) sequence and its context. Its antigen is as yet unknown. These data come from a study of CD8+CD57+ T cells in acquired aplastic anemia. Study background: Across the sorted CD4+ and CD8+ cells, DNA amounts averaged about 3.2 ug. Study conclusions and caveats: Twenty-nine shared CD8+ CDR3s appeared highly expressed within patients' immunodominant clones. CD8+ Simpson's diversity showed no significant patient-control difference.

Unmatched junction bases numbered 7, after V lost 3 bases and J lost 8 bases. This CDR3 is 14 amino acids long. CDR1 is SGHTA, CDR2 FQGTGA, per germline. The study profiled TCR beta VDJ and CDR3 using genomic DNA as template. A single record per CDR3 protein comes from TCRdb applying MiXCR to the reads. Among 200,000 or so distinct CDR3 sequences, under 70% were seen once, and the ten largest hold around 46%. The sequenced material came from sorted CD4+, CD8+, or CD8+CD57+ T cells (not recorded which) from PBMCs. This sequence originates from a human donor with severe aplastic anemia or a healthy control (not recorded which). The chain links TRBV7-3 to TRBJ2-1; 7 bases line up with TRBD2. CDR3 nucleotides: TGTGCCAGCAGCTTGGGGGGGTTAAGCGATGAGCAGTTCTTC. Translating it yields CASSLGGLSDEQFF.